These T cell receptor beta chains were read from a single sample in a study of T-cell memory formation after mild COVID-19. TCRdb fed the 5' RACE reads into MiXCR, producing one record per CDR3 protein. The sample holds 140,000 or so distinct CDR3 sequences, about a fifth seen once. The sequenced sample consisted of PBMCs or a T cell subset sorted from them (not recorded which). These receptors originate from an adult woman who had mild COVID-19 (a few samples of this study predate the infection). Cell type and time point are not known. CDR3s include the opening cysteine and the closing phenylalanine or tryptophan. Fields, in order: clone size, J gene, V gene, D gene, CDR3 protein, CDR3 DNA. D genes are given only for firm matches. Rows give clone size only sometimes, using once, few, many, or a class for an expanded clone.

>-|TRBJ1-1|TRBV7-2|-
CASSSPVLAEAFF
TGTGCCAGCAGCTCTCCAGTCCTGGCTGAAGCTTTCTTT
>-|TRBJ2-5|TRBV29-1|TRBD1
CSVGDRGPQETQYF
TGCAGCGTCGGGGACAGGGGGCCACAAGAGACCCAGTACTTC
>few|TRBJ2-1|TRBV25-1|-
CASSETGAIYNEQFF
TGTGCCAGCAGTGAAACAGGAGCTATCTACAATGAGCAGTTCTTC
>few|TRBJ2-1|TRBV7-2|-
CASSQASSSYNEQFF
TGTGCCAGCAGCCAAGCATCGAGCTCCTACAATGAGCAGTTCTTC
>few|TRBJ2-5|TRBV11-3|-
CASSSRFGVEQETQYF
TGTGCCAGCAGCTCTCGGTTCGGGGTCGAACAAGAGACCCAGTACTTC
>few|TRBJ2-5|TRBV6-2/TRBV6-3|TRBD1
CASTISTGRKTQYF
TGTGCCAGCACCATATCGACAGGGAGAAAGACCCAGTACTTC
>-|TRBJ1-1|TRBV18|-
CASCPGLNTEAFF
TGTGCCAGCTGCCCGGGGCTGAACACTGAAGCTTTCTTT
>few|TRBJ2-1|TRBV20-1|-
CSATSVTSYNEQFF
TGCAGTGCCACCTCGGTCACCTCTTACAATGAGCAGTTCTTC
>few|TRBJ2-5|TRBV20-1|TRBD2
CSLAGGQETQYF
TGCAGCCTAGCGGGGGGACAAGAGACCCAGTACTTC
>few|TRBJ2-3|TRBV7-9|-
CASTLEGSTDTQYF
TGTGCCAGCACCCTCGAAGGAAGCACAGATACGCAGTATTTT
>few|TRBJ2-3|TRBV29-1|-
CSAVGPFTDTQYF
TGCAGCGCCGTCGGGCCATTCACAGATACGCAGTATTTT
>-|TRBJ2-7|TRBV6-5|-
CASIRTVPYEQYF
TGTGCCAGCATTCGGACCGTTCCTTACGAGCAGTACTTC
>-|TRBJ2-1|TRBV12-3/TRBV12-4|-
CASSLDRLNEQFF
TGTGCCAGCAGCCTCGACAGGCTCAATGAGCAGTTCTTC
>-|TRBJ1-1|TRBV18|-
CASSRQDTEAFF
TGTGCCAGCTCACGGCAGGACACTGAAGCTTTCTTT
>-|TRBJ1-1|TRBV5-6|-
CASSRRTVRGMNTEAFF
TGTGCCAGCAGCCGACGGACAGTAAGGGGGATGAACACTGAAGCTTTCTTT
>few|TRBJ1-2|TRBV5-1|TRBD1
CASSSTGIHGYTF
TGCGCCAGCAGCTCGACAGGGATCCATGGCTACACCTTC
>-|TRBJ1-4|TRBV12-3/TRBV12-4|-
CASSFSGFANEKLFF
TGTGCCAGCAGTTTCTCAGGTTTTGCTAATGAAAAACTGTTTTTT
>many|TRBJ2-3|TRBV3-1|-
CASSQSGVDTQYF
TGTGCCAGCAGCCAATCGGGGGTAGATACGCAGTATTTT
>-|TRBJ2-1|TRBV6-4|TRBD1
CASSRTGYNEQFF
TGTGCCAGCAGCAGGACAGGATACAATGAGCAGTTCTTC
>-|TRBJ2-1|TRBV18|TRBD1
CASSHVQGAYNEQFF
TGTGCCAGCTCTCACGTACAGGGGGCATACAATGAGCAGTTCTTC
>many|TRBJ1-5|TRBV24-1|-
CATSDFAGNQPQHF
TGTGCCACCAGTGATTTCGCTGGCAATCAGCCCCAGCATTTT
>few|TRBJ2-2|TRBV24-1|-
CATSEQNTGELFF
TGTGCCACCAGTGAACAGAACACCGGGGAGCTGTTTTTT
>few|TRBJ2-3|TRBV12-3/TRBV12-4|TRBD1
CASSPGQGRADTQYF
TGTGCCAGCAGCCCGGGACAGGGAAGGGCAGATACGCAGTATTTT
>few|TRBJ1-6|TRBV27|-
CASSPRRGYNSPLHF
TGTGCCAGCAGTCCAAGGCGGGGGTATAATTCACCCCTCCACTTT
>few|TRBJ2-7|TRBV5-4|-
CASSPRPTYEQYF
TGTGCCAGCAGCCCTCGACCAACCTACGAGCAGTACTTC
>-|TRBJ1-1|TRBV27|TRBD1
CASSSPTPRGLTEAFF
TGTGCCAGCAGTTCACCAACTCCTAGGGGGCTCACTGAAGCTTTCTTT
>-|TRBJ1-2|TRBV6-6|-
CASSYPRTESYGYTF
TGTGCCAGCAGTTACCCCCGAACAGAATCTTACGGCTACACCTTC
>few|TRBJ2-5|TRBV19|TRBD2
CASSSGLVGRGETQYF
TGTGCCAGTAGTTCGGGACTAGTAGGCCGGGGAGAGACCCAGTACTTC
>-|TRBJ1-2|TRBV7-9|-
CASSLGGSVIGYTF
TGTGCCAGCAGCTTAGGAGGGAGTGTGATCGGCTACACCTTC
>-|TRBJ2-2|TRBV5-1|-
CASSLDELRTGELFF
TGCGCCAGCAGCCTGGACGAGCTTCGGACCGGGGAGCTGTTTTTT
>many|TRBJ2-5|TRBV5-1|-
CASSLRSLQETQYF
TGCGCCAGCAGCTTGAGATCGTTACAAGAGACCCAGTACTTC
>few|TRBJ2-1|TRBV7-2|TRBD1
CASSLGGQIYNEQFF
TGTGCCAGCAGCTTAGGGGGACAGATATACAATGAGCAGTTCTTC
>-|TRBJ2-3|TRBV5-1|-
CASSLADSSLYTQYF
TGCGCCAGCAGCTTGGCCGATTCTAGTCTATATACGCAGTATTTT
>many|TRBJ1-3|TRBV7-9|-
CAGGLSSGNTIYF
TGTGCAGGAGGGCTTAGCTCTGGAAACACCATATATTTT
>few|TRBJ2-3|TRBV7-2|-
CASSLILPRLTDTQYF
TGTGCCAGCAGCTTAATACTTCCGCGCCTCACAGATACGCAGTATTTT
>few|TRBJ2-2|TRBV20-1|-
CSAPLGGAAGELFF
TGCAGTGCTCCCCTGGGGGGGGCAGCCGGGGAGCTGTTTTTT
>many|TRBJ2-7|TRBV5-1|TRBD1
CASSPPGQGSEQYF
TGTGCCAGCTCACCCCCCGGACAGGGTAGCGAGCAGTACTTC
>-|TRBJ1-1|TRBV7-3|TRBD1
CASSRTQGTEAFF
TGTGCCAGCAGCCGTACACAGGGGACTGAAGCTTTCTTT
>many|TRBJ2-7|TRBV4-2|-
CASSQGGGAYEQYF
TGTGCCAGCAGCCAAGGCGGAGGGGCCTACGAGCAGTACTTC
>-|TRBJ2-5|TRBV5-6|-
CASSLGTVQETQYF
TGTGCCAGCAGCTTGGGGACAGTCCAAGAGACCCAGTACTTC
>-|TRBJ2-1|TRBV10-3|-
CAISDRGDNEQFF
TGTGCCATCAGTGACAGGGGGGACAATGAGCAGTTCTTC
>few|TRBJ2-6|TRBV14|-
CASSPSLSPGANVLTF
TGTGCCAGCAGCCCTTCGCTTAGCCCTGGGGCCAACGTCCTGACTTTC
>-|TRBJ1-1|TRBV20-1|-
CSARKGMNTEAFF
TGCAGTGCTAGGAAAGGGATGAACACTGAAGCTTTCTTT
>-|TRBJ2-5|TRBV5-1|-
CASSPGTPEEKTQYF
TGCGCCAGCAGCCCTGGGACACCCGAGGAGAAGACCCAGTACTTC
>-|TRBJ1-5|TRBV6-2/TRBV6-3|-
CASSYGQARLTKPQHF
TGTGCCAGCAGTTACGGGCAGGCCCGCCTTACGAAGCCCCAGCATTTT
>-|TRBJ1-3|TRBV2|-
CASRAGQSSGNTIYF
TGTGCCAGCAGAGCCGGACAGTCCTCTGGAAACACCATATATTTT
>-|TRBJ1-1|TRBV4-1|TRBD1
CASSQPDRKHEAFF
TGCGCCAGCAGCCAACCGGACAGGAAACATGAAGCTTTCTTT
>-|TRBJ2-4|TRBV7-8|-
CASSLAGMVGSNIQYF
TGTGCCAGCAGCTTAGCCGGGATGGTCGGTTCAAACATTCAGTACTTC
>-|TRBJ1-2|TRBV4-3|-
CASSPYGEYGYTF
TGCGCCAGCAGCCCCTATGGGGAGTATGGCTACACCTTC
>-|TRBJ2-7|TRBV3-1|TRBD2
CASSQAWGGGAHEQYF
TGTGCCAGCAGCCAAGCATGGGGCGGGGGGGCTCACGAGCAGTACTTC
>-|TRBJ1-2|TRBV7-8|-
CASSLGQASYGYTF
TGTGCCAGCAGCTTAGGGCAGGCTAGCTATGGCTACACCTTC
>-|TRBJ2-7|TRBV16|-
CASSQSGRARQYF
TGTGCCAGCAGCCAATCAGGCAGGGCTCGGCAGTACTTC
>-|TRBJ1-1|TRBV6-5|-
CASRPGRANTEAFF
TGTGCCAGCAGACCCGGACGGGCGAACACTGAAGCTTTCTTT
>-|TRBJ2-1|TRBV4-1|-
CASSQKPGFFGEQFF
TGCGCCAGCAGCCAAAAGCCCGGTTTTTTTGGCGAGCAGTTCTTC